This entry lists 26 T cell receptor beta chains sequenced from one sample in a study of blood T cell repertoires in COVID-19. The repertoire was sequenced with immunoSEQ multiplex PCR; TCRdb's copy has only in-frame clones and lacks some. There are more than 400,000 clones in the sample; less than 95% occur only once, and 0.6% to 0.7% lies in the top ten. Sequencing used PBMCs or T cells enriched from blood (not recorded which). These receptors originate from a man between 18 and 35 years old who had recovered from COVID-19.

The V call is TRBV28, the J call TRBJ1-4, with 10 nucleotides matching TRBD1. V shed 5 bases and J 6 bases; nucleotides not matched to a gene: 6. This CDR3 is 15 amino acids long. CDR1 MDHEN and CDR2 SYDVKM come from the germline V gene. CDR3 protein: CASSAPGTGDEKLFF. CDR3 bases: TGTGCCAGCAGTGCCCCCGGGACAGGGGATGAAAAACTGTTTTTT. The whole variable domain, remainder taken from reference TRBV28 and TRBJ1-4, is DVKVTQSSRYLVKRTGEKVFLECVQDMDHENMFWYRQDPGLGLRLIYFSYDVKMKEKGDIPEGYSVSREKKERFSLILESASTNQTSMYLCASSAPGTGDEKLFFGSGTQLSVL.

This chain connects TRBV5-1 to TRBJ1-4; tentatively, D is TRBD1 (6 bases). The V and J ends lost 0 bases and 7 bases respectively, with 13 bases between them. This CDR3 has 15 residues. Germline V gene data show CDR1 as SGHRS and CDR2 as YFSETQ. The CDR3 region has the DNA TGCGCCAGCAGCTTGGAAGACGGGGGGCGTGAAAAACTGTTTTTT. Translating gives CASSLEDGGREKLFF. The full variable domain, completed using reference TRBV5-1 and TRBJ1-4, is KAGVTQTPRYLIKTRGQQVTLSCSPISGHRSVSWYQQTPGQGLQFLFEYFSETQRNKGNFPGRFSGRQFSNSRSEMNVSTLELGDSALYLCASSLEDGGREKLFFGSGTQLSVL.

This clone was observed once. The chain links TRBV30 to TRBJ1-5, with TRBD1 as a possible D gene (5 bases). Germline assignment: CDR1 GTSNPN and CDR2 SVGIG (reference sequence). The CDR3 sequence is 14 residues long. The ends were cut back, 2 bases at V and 4 bases at J, with 12 bases in the middle. CDR3 sequence: CAWSITGDNQPQHF. In DNA form, the CDR3 reads TGTGCCTGGAGTATAACAGGAGATAATCAGCCCCAGCATTTT.

This rearrangement joins TRBV2 to TRBJ2-5, with 9 positions matching TRBD2. The CDR3 is 15 residues long. J was trimmed by 3 bases and V by 4 bases; bases with no gene match: 6. CDR1 is SNHLY, CDR2 FYNNEI, per germline. The CDR3 sequence: CASSAGLAKEETQYF. CDR3 DNA: TGTGCCAGCAGTGCGGGACTAGCTAAAGAAGAGACCCAGTACTTC.

The chain couples TRBV3-1 (or the pseudogene TRBV3-2) to TRBJ1-5, with 7 positions matching TRBD1. CDR1 LGHDT and CDR2 YNNKEL come from the germline V gene (reference sequence). V gave up 8 bases and J gave up 3 bases; unmatched junction bases: 4. This CDR3 comprises 13 residues. The CDR3 nucleotides read TGTGCCAGCGGGGGGACAGTCAATCAGCCCCAGCATTTT. Translation: CASGGTVNQPQHF.

The rearrangement joins TRBV19 to TRBJ1-1, with 10 bases fitting TRBD1. The CDR3 extends over 14 amino acids. Germline CDR1 and CDR2: LNHDA and SQIVND (reference sequence). V dropped 7 bases and J dropped 3; count of bases not matched to a gene: 5. CDR3 in DNA: TGTGCCAGTACCAGGACAGGGGGTGACACTGAAGCTTTCTTT. Its protein product is CASTRTGGDTEAFF.

The chain recombines TRBV27 with TRBJ1-1; a possible D gene is TRBD1 (6 bases). The CDR3 is 12 amino acids. The V end was cut by 6 bases, the J end by 5 bases, with 10 bases between. Germline V gene lookup returns CDR1 MNHEY and CDR2 SMNVEV (reference sequence). As DNA, the CDR3 is TGTGCCAGCAGCCACAGGGCTACTGAAGCTTTCTTT. Translation gives CASSHRATEAFF.

This clone appeared once. The CDR3 loop reads CASSSPGGPTNEKLFF. The CDR3 DNA reads as TGTGCCAGCAGCTCCCCCGGAGGCCCAACTAATGAAAAACTGTTTTTT. V gene TRBV7-3 combines with J gene TRBJ1-4; D uncertain. The CDR3 has 16 amino acids. CDR1 is SGHTA and CDR2 is FQGTGA in the germline V gene. Trimming left V 4 bases short and J 0 bases short, with 12 bases between.

This clone was recorded only once. The chain recombines TRBV24-1 with TRBJ2-1; 8 bases line up with TRBD1. The CDR3 sequence is 16 residues long. Trimming cost V 4 bases and J 0 bases; bases outside gene matches: 4. Germline CDR1 and CDR2: KGHDR and SFDVKD. As DNA, the CDR3 is TGTGCCACCAGTGAGAATGACAGGGGCTCCTACAATGAGCAGTTCTTC. Amino acids: CATSENDRGSYNEQFF.

A single count supports this clone. The chain links TRBV5-1 to TRBJ1-6; 7 positions agree with TRBD1. The trim removed 4 bases at V and 5 bases at J, leaving 6 bases unmatched. This CDR3 has 15 residues. CDR1 SGHRS and CDR2 YFSETQ come from the germline V gene. The CDR3 DNA is TGCGCCAGCAGCAACGGACAGGCTAATAATTCACCCCTCCACTTT. Translation: CASSNGQANNSPLHF.

The V gene is TRBV5-1, the J gene TRBJ2-1, with 9 bases that match TRBD2. Germline CDR1 reads SGHRS; CDR2 reads YFSETQ. After removal of 4 bases from V and 15 bases from J, the junction contained 8 bases not matched to a gene. The CDR3 runs to 12 residues. CDR3 bases: TGCGCCAGCAGCCCCGATGCGGGGGGGACGTTCTTC. It encodes CASSPDAGGTFF.

This rearrangement joins TRBV28 to TRBJ2-2, with D maybe TRBD1 (6 bases). Deletions cut 8 bases from V and 5 bases from J, with 12 bases between. The CDR3 spans 13 residues. Germline V lookup: CDR1 MDHEN, CDR2 SYDVKM. The CDR3 protein is CASRQERTGELFF. CDR3 in DNA: TGTGCCAGCCGACAGGAACGGACCGGGGAGCTGTTTTTT.

This chain links TRBV5-1 with TRBJ2-3; TRBD2 might be the D (6 bases). This CDR3 has 17 amino acids. The ends were cut back, 4 bases at V and 0 bases at J, with 18 bases in the middle. In germline, CDR1 is SGHRS, CDR2 YFSETQ. CDR3 protein: CASSPDAGGMSTDTQYF. CDR3 in DNA: TGCGCCAGCAGCCCGGACGCGGGCGGGATGAGCACAGATACGCAGTATTTT. Using reference TRBV5-1 and TRBJ2-3 for the parts outside the CDR3, the full variable domain is KAGVTQTPRYLIKTRGQQVTLSCSPISGHRSVSWYQQTPGQGLQFLFEYFSETQRNKGNFPGRFSGRQFSNSRSEMNVSTLELGDSALYLCASSPDAGGMSTDTQYFGPGTRLTVL.

The CDR3 nucleotides are TGTGCCAGCAGTGAAAGTTCGGGACAGCCCTATACCGGCTACACCTTC. This gives the protein CASSESSGQPYTGYTF. The gene calls are TRBV6-1 and TRBJ1-2, with 7 bases that match TRBD1. This CDR3 comprises 16 residues. With 2 bases clipped from V and 8 bases from J, the junction kept 14 bases outside the gene matches. Germline V lookup: CDR1 MNHNS, CDR2 SASEGT.

The chain joins TRBV3-1 (or the pseudogene TRBV3-2) to TRBJ1-6; unclear D gene. Trimming took 1 base from V and 10 from J, leaving 14 bases between them. The CDR3 is 15 amino acids. The germline V gene encodes CDR1 LGHDT and CDR2 YNNKEL (reference sequence). DNA of the CDR3: TGTGCCAGCAGCCAAGTGGAGAACTGGAGGTCACCCCTCCACTTT. Its translation: CASSQVENWRSPLHF.

V usage is TRBV19 and J usage is TRBJ2-7; 7 bases align to TRBD1. Germline CDR1 is LNHDA and CDR2 is SQIVND (reference sequence). CDR3 length: 13 residues. V lost 5 bases, J lost 4 bases, and 5 bases stayed unmatched. The DNA for the CDR3 is TGTGCCAGTAGTCTGTCGGGACAGTACGAGCAGTACTTC. As protein: CASSLSGQYEQYF.

The rearrangement links TRBV4-1 to TRBJ1-1, with D perhaps matching TRBD1 (6 bases). The germline CDR1 and CDR2 sequences are MGHRA and YSYEKL. This CDR3 has 18 residues. The V and J ends lost 4 bases and 0 bases respectively, with 21 bases between them. The CDR3 DNA reads TGCGCCAGCAGCCGATTTTTGGGGGCAGAACCGATGAACACTGAAGCTTTCTTT. It yields the protein CASSRFLGAEPMNTEAFF.

V and J are TRBV6-5 and TRBJ2-1; TRBD2 matches 9 bases. The germline V gene encodes CDR1 MNHEY and CDR2 SVGAGI. V was pared by 6 bases and J by 14 bases, with 5 bases of the junction left unmatched. This CDR3 spans 11 amino acids. CDR3 nucleotides: TGTGCCAGCAGGTTAGCGGGGGAGGAGTTCTTC. It is translated as CASRLAGEEFF.

The rearrangement links TRBV30 to TRBJ1-2; the D is unclear. There are 13 residues in the CDR3. Trimming stripped 1 base from V and 8 bases from J, with 14 bases between. The germline V gene encodes CDR1 GTSNPN and CDR2 SVGIG (reference sequence). This chain's CDR3 is CAWSERRDLGYTF. In DNA form, the CDR3 reads TGTGCCTGGAGTGAAAGACGGGATTTGGGCTACACCTTC.

The chain employs TRBV2 and TRBJ2-1, with D perhaps TRBD1 (7 bases). The CDR3 contains 17 residues. V lost 0 bases and J 10 bases, leaving 22 bases between the germline ends. Germline values: CDR1 SNHLY, CDR2 FYNNEI. The CDR3 here is CASSEASGGRGNYEQFF. CDR3 DNA: TGTGCCAGCAGTGAAGCGTCCGGGGGCAGGGGGAATTACGAGCAGTTCTTC.

This clone has only one observation. The V call is TRBV7-9, the J call TRBJ1-2; 9 bases line up with TRBD1. The V and J ends lost 3 bases and 3 bases, in that order; junction bases with no gene match: 5. CDR1 and CDR2 (germline): SEHNR, FQNEAQ (reference sequence). This CDR3 has 15 amino acids. The CDR3 nucleotides are TGTGCCAGCAGCTTGAAGGGACAGGGAGACTATGGCTACACCTTC. Amino acid sequence: CASSLKGQGDYGYTF.

The chain employs TRBV11-2 and TRBJ1-2, with D possibly being TRBD1 (5 bases). Germline CDR1 is SGHAT and CDR2 is FQNNGV. Trimming removed 4 bases from V and 2 bases from J, with 17 bases in between. CDR3 size: 16 residues. CDR3 in DNA: TGTGCCAGCAGCTCGCCACGGGACGGACTAAACTATGGCTACACCTTC. Encoded protein: CASSSPRDGLNYGYTF.

V is TRBV5-8 and J is TRBJ1-2; the match to TRBD1 covers 9 bases. Germline V gives CDR1 SGHTS, CDR2 YDEGEE. J gave up 4 bases and V 5 bases, and 18 bases lay outside the gene matches. This CDR3 has 18 amino acids. The CDR3 reads CASSFHPNRGLGLYGYTF. CDR3 DNA: TGTGCCAGCAGTTTTCACCCAAACAGGGGGCTGGGGCTCTATGGCTACACCTTC.

The genes are TRBV2 and TRBJ1-1; maybe TRBD1 (5 bases). The CDR3 sequence is 12 residues long. V dropped 6 bases and J dropped 4 bases, with 9 bases sitting between them. The germline V gene has CDR1 SNHLY and CDR2 FYNNEI. The CDR3 spells CASRLGGTEAFF. The CDR3 DNA is TGTGCCAGCAGATTGGGGGGCACTGAAGCTTTCTTT.

The gene calls are TRBV9 and TRBJ2-1, with D maybe TRBD1 (5 bases). In germline, CDR1 is SGDLS, CDR2 YYNGEE. The CDR3 is 15 residues long. V lost 3 bases and J lost 4, with 14 bases in between. The CDR3 DNA reads TGTGCCAGCAGCGCCCACCTAGGGGATTACAATGAGCAGTTCTTC. This encodes CASSAHLGDYNEQFF.

This rearrangement joins TRBV7-2 to TRBJ2-2, with no clear D. The V end was cut by 1 base, the J end by 4 bases, with 7 bases between. This CDR3 is built from 14 residues. In germline, CDR1 is SGHTA, CDR2 FQGNSA. The CDR3 bases are TGTGCCAGCAGCTTAGGGTTAGCCACCGGGGAGCTGTTTTTT. Amino acid sequence: CASSLGLATGELFF.